This T cell receptor beta chain was recorded in a study of monozygotic twins with inflammatory bowel disease (dated by TCRdb to between 2017 and 2020). At the level of the whole study: In total, roughly 28 monozygotic twin pairs made up the full study: 19 Danish pairs, all IBD-discordant, plus nine German pairs, of which four were IBD-concordant and five were IBD-discordant. Within discordant pairs, disease-associated traits were sought mainly by comparing IBD patients with their genetically identical healthy co-twins. Each individual had, on average, about 151 000 unique TCRalpha sequences and 181 000 unique TCRbeta sequences available for analysis.

Here is what the overall study found, with its caveats: Compared with healthy twins, IBD patients had fewer clonotypes in common with other individuals, a difference most pronounced in patients showing signs of disease activity. A decrease in TCRbeta repertoire diversity, as measured by inverse Simpson index, was observed in IBD patients compared with their healthy co-twins. No single strong signal or clonotype linked to IBD turned up in the results, so the idea that one exists was not supported. No difference in repertoire similarity was observed between concordant and discordant twins, possibly owing to limited statistical power. Differing immunosuppressive treatments among patients may have added background noise and inter-individual variability to the repertoires. Distinction between different T cell subtypes could not be achieved in the analysis.

An approximately 2.3 ml peripheral blood sample was drawn into PAXgene tubes per donor and stored at -80°C. Without any T cell sorting, total RNA was extracted from whole blood using the PAXgene blood miRNA kit on an automated QIAcube. Peripheral blood from monozygotic twin pairs who were concordant or discordant for inflammatory bowel disease underwent deep TCRalpha and TCRbeta repertoire profiling using unique molecular barcoding. Smoking habits were recorded for all twin pairs, and each individual was classified as a current, former or never smoker. The method behind the library was 5' RACE. For each TCR library, approximately 4,000 ng of total RNA was used. For each sample, cDNA synthesis with SMARTScribe reverse transcriptase was split into eight separate reactions. During cDNA synthesis, template switching was used to introduce unique molecular identifiers that contained a 6-nucleotide sample barcode. Amplification of TCRalpha and TCRbeta cDNA involved two nested PCRs of around 16 and 10 cycles, and each PCR was followed by bead purification. Before amplification, the cDNA was treated with uracil DNA-glycosylase and purified using the QIAquick PCR purification kit. In the second PCR, Illumina TruSeq-compatible adapters and sample-specific barcodes were added. Library quality and concentration were checked on TapeStation and Qubit, and libraries were pooled at about 4.9 ng each. Sequencing of pooled libraries was carried out on an Illumina HiSeq2500 single-index Rapid Run using 2 x 100 bp reads and custom sequencing primers. On the authors' methods: MiGEC version 1.2.6 was used for UMI-based consensus assembly to correct PCR and sequencing errors. MiXCR version 2.1.1 handled V(D)J alignment, clonotype assembly and CDR3 extraction. Normalisation of gene usage, clonotype sharing and MAIT/NKT TCR abundance was achieved by analysing the top 1000, 10 000 and 20 000 clonotypes per sample. After downsampling to 27 000 UMIs, diversity was calculated as the inverse Simpson index using the vegan R package. Paired Mann-Whitney U tests on discordant twin pairs were used, with Benjamini-Hochberg multiple-testing correction. Reads reprocessed by TCRdb are summarized as one entry per CDR3 protein sequence, and DNA is absent. In this record, the V and J calls reflect TCRdb's handling and not the investigators' own analysis. The sample's table covers around 380,000 distinct CDR3 sequences. The ten largest account for approximately 2.3% of the sample.

CDR1 and CDR2 (SGHKS, YYEKEE) derive from the germline V gene (reference sequence). The CDR3 covers 15 residues, taking in both the cysteine and the phenylalanine. Only the protein is available. In the case of this clonotype: Its specific antigen is unknown.

The TCR originated in a human donor with ulcerative colitis or Crohn's disease, or a healthy co-twin of an affected twin (not recorded which). This chain is built from TRBV5-5 and TRBJ2-1; TCRdb returns TRBD2, unconfirmable since there is no DNA. The sequenced sample was blood. Here the CDR3 is given as CASSTGATYTYEQFF. The entire variable domain, with the stretches around the CDR3 drawn from the reference TRBV5-5 and TRBJ2-1 proteins, is DAGVTQSPTHLIKTRGQQVTLRCSPISGHKSVSWYQQVLGQGPQFIFQYYEKEERGRGNFPDRFSARQFPNYSSELNVNALLLGDSALYLCASSTGATYTYEQFFGPGTRLTVL.